The present T cell receptor (beta chain) was sequenced within a study of Graves' ophthalmopathy and Graves' hyperthyroidism. This clonotype was counted many times. One end of the junction is discordant with germline, which a read error may explain. Germline loops: CDR1 MNHEY, CDR2 SVGEGT. This CDR3 comprises 17 residues. Other autoimmune diseases, uncontrolled infections, pregnancy and lactation each led to patient exclusion. RNA transcripts were the template, and TCR beta CDR3 regions were amplified from them. Second-round multiplex PCR came after a first-round RT-PCR that employed HTBI primers. TCRdb itself ran the multiplex PCR reads through MiXCR, one entry per CDR3 protein. The sample shows about 400,000 distinct CDR3 sequences, approximately 20% of them seen only once.

The chain has TRBV6-2 or TRBV6-3 and TRBJ1-5; 8 nucleotides align to TRBD1. The source of this sequence is a woman under 30 with Graves' ophthalmopathy. The source material was peripheral blood. The CDR3 loop reads CASETDQTGARNQPQRF. CDR3 nucleotide sequence: TGTGCCAGCGAAACGGACCAGACAGGGGCCCGCAATCAGCCCCAGCGTTTT.